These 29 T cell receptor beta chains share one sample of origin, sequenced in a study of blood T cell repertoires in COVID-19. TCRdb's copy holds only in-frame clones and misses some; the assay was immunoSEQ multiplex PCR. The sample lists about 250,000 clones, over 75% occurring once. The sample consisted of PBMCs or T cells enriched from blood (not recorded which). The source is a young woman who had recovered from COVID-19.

CDR3 in amino acids: CASSLETGRLSPSGNTIYF. CDR3 DNA sequence: TGTGCCAGCAGCTTAGAGACAGGGCGCCTCTCACCCTCTGGAAACACCATATATTTT. This chain uses TRBV7-2 with TRBJ1-3; TRBD1 aligns across 7 bases. Per germline, CDR1 SGHTA and CDR2 FQGNSA. J lost 0 bases, V lost 1 base, and 12 bases had no gene match. CDR3 length: 19 residues. Full variable domain (rest looked up from reference TRBV7-2 and TRBJ1-3): GAGVSQSPSNKVTEKGKDVELRCDPISGHTALYWYRQSLGQGLEFLIYFQGNSAPDKSGLPSDRFSAERTGGSVSTLTIQRTQQEDSAVYLCASSLETGRLSPSGNTIYFGEGSWLTVV.

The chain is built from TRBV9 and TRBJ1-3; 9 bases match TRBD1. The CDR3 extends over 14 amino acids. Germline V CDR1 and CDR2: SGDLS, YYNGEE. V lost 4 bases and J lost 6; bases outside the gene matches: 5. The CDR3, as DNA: TGTGCCAGCAGCTCCAGGACAGGGGAAAACACCATATATTTT. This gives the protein CASSSRTGENTIYF.

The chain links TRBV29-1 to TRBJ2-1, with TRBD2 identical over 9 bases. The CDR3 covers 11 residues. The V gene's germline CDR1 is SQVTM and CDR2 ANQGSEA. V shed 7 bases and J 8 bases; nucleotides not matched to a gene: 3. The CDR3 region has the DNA TGCAGCGAGGGGACTAGCTATGAGCAGTTCTTC. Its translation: CSEGTSYEQFF.

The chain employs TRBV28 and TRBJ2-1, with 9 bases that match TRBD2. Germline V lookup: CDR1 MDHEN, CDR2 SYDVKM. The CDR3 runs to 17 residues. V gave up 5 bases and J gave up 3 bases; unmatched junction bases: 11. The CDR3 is CASSPWVAGAVYNEQFF. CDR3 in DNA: TGTGCCAGCAGTCCCTGGGTAGCGGGGGCCGTCTACAATGAGCAGTTCTTC.

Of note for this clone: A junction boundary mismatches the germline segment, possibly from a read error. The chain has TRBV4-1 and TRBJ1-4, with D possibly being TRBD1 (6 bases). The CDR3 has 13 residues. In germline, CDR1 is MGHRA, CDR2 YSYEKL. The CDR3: CASSQDLSYDRIF. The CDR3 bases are TGCGCCAGCAGCCAAGATTTAAGTTACGACAGGATTTTT.

CDR3 residues: CASSHPRTGNYGYTF. As DNA, the CDR3 is TGTGCCAGCAGCCATCCTCGGACGGGGAACTATGGCTACACCTTC. The genes are TRBV3-1 (or the pseudogene TRBV3-2) and TRBJ1-2; D is unclear. V lost 3 bases and J 2 bases, leaving 13 bases between the germline ends. The germline gives CDR1 LGHDT, CDR2 YNNKEL (reference sequence). This CDR3 contains 15 residues.

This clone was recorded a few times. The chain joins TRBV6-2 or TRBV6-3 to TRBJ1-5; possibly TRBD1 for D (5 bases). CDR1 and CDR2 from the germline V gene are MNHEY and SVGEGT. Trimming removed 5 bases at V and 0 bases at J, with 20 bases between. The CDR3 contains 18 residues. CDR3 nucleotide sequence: TGTGCCAGCAGTGCAATCAAGGCAGGGAGGGGTAGCAATCAGCCCCAGCATTTT. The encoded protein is CASSAIKAGRGSNQPQHF.

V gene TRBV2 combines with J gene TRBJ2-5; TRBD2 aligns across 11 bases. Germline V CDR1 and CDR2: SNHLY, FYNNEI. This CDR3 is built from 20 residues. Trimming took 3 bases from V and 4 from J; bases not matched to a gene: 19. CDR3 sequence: CASSEYGENTSGGIGETQYF. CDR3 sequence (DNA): TGTGCCAGCAGTGAGTACGGCGAGAATACTAGCGGGGGAATAGGAGAGACCCAGTACTTC.

The CDR3 region is CASTPEVNYGYTF. DNA for the CDR3: TGTGCCAGTACCCCGGAGGTTAACTATGGCTACACCTTC. This rearrangement joins TRBV19 to TRBJ1-2; D gene ambiguous. CDR3 length: 13 residues. CDR1 is LNHDA, CDR2 SQIVND, per germline (reference sequence). V lost 7 bases to trimming and J lost 1 base, with 10 bases between them.

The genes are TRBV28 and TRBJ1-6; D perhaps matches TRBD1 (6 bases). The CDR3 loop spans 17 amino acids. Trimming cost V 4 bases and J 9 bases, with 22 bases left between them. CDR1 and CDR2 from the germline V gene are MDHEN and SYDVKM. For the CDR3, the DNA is TGTGCCAGCAGTTCCCGGGACAAGGCCCTTGTGGGTTCACCCCTCCACTTT. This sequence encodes CASSSRDKALVGSPLHF. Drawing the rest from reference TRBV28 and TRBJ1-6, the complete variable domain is DVKVTQSSRYLVKRTGEKVFLECVQDMDHENMFWYRQDPGLGLRLIYFSYDVKMKEKGDIPEGYSVSREKKERFSLILESASTNQTSMYLCASSSRDKALVGSPLHFGNGTRLTVT.

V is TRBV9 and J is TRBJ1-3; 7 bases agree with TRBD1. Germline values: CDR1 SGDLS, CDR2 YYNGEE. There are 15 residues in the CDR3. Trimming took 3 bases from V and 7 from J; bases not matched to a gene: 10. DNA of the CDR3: TGTGCCAGCAGCGCATCAGGCAGGGGGAGCAACACCATATATTTT. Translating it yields CASSASGRGSNTIYF. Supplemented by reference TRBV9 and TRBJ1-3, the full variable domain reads DSGVTQTPKHLITATGQRVTLRCSPRSGDLSVYWYQQSLDQGLQFLIQYYNGEERAKGNILERFSAQQFPDLHSELNLSSLELGDSALYFCASSASGRGSNTIYFGEGSWLTVV.

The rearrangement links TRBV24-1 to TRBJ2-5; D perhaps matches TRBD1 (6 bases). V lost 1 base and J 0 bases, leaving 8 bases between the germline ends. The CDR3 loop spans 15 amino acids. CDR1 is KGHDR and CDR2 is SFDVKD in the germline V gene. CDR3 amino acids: CATSDFNRDQETQYF. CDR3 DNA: TGTGCCACCAGTGATTTCAACAGGGACCAAGAGACCCAGTACTTC.

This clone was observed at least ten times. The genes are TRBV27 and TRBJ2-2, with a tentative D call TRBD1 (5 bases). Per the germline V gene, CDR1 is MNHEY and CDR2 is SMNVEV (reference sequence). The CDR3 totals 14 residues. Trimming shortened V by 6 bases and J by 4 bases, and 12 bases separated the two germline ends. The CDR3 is CASRSRAVTGELFF. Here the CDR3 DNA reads TGTGCCAGCAGATCCAGGGCGGTCACCGGGGAGCTGTTTTTT.

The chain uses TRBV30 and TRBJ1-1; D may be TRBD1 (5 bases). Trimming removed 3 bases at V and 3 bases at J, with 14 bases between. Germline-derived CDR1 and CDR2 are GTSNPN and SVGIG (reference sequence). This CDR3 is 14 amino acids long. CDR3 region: CAWSPGLADTEAFF. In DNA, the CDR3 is TGTGCCTGGAGCCCAGGGCTGGCAGACACTGAAGCTTTCTTT.

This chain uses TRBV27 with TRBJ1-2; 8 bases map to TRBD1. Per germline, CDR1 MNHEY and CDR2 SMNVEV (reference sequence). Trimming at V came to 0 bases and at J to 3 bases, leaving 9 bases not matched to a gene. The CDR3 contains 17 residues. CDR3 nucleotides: TGTGCCAGCAGTTTATCGGCGGTGCAGGGGGCGGACTATGGCTACACCTTC. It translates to CASSLSAVQGADYGYTF.

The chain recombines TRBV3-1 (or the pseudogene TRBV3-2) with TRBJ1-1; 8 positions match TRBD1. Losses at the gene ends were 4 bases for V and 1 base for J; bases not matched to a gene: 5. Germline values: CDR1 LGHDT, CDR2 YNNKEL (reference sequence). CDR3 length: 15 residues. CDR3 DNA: TGTGCCAGCAGCCGCCGACAGGGGACGAACACTGAAGCTTTCTTT. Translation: CASSRRQGTNTEAFF.

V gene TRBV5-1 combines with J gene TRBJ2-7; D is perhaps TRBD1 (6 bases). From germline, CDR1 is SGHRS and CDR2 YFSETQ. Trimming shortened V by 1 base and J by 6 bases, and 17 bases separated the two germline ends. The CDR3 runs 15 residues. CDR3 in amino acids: CASSLNSGDRGEQYF. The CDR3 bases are TGCGCCAGCAGCTTGAACTCAGGGGATCGCGGCGAGCAGTACTTC.

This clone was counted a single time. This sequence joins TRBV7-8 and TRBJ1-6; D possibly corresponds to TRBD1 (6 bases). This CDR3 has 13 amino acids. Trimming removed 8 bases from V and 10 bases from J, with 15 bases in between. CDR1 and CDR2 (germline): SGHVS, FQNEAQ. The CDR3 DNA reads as TGTGCCAGCGGAACGGGGGGGCAGTCACCCCTCCACTTT. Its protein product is CASGTGGQSPLHF.

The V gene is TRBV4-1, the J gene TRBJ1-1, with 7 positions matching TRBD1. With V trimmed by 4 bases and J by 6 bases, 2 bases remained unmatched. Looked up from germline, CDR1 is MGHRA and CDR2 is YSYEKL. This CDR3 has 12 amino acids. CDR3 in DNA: TGCGCCAGCAGCCCTGGGACAGCTGAAGCTTTCTTT. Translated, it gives CASSPGTAEAFF.

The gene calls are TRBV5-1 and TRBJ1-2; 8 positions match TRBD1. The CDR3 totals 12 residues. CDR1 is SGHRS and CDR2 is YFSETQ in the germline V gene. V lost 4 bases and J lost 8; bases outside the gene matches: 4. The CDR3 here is CASSGQGGGYTF. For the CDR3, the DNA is TGCGCCAGCAGCGGACAGGGTGGCGGCTACACCTTC.

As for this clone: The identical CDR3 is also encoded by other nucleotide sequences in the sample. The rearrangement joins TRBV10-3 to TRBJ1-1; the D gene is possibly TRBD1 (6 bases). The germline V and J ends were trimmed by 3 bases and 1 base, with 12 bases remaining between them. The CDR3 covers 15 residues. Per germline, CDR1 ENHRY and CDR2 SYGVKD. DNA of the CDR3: TGTGCCATCAGTGATCCGGGACACAGGAACACTGAAGCTTTCTTT. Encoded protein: CAISDPGHRNTEAFF.

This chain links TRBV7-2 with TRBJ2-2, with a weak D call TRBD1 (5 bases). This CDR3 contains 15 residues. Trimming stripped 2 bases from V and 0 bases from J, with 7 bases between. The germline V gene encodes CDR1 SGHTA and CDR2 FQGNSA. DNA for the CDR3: TGTGCCAGCAGCTTATCACAGGCGAACACCGGGGAGCTGTTTTTT. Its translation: CASSLSQANTGELFF.

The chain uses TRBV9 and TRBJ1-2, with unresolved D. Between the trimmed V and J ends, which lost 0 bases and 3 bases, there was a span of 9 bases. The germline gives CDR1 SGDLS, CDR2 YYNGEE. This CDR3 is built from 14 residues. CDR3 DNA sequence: TGTGCCAGCAGCGTAGCGCAGCGCGACTATGGCTACACCTTC. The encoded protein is CASSVAQRDYGYTF. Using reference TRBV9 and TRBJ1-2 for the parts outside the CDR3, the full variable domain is DSGVTQTPKHLITATGQRVTLRCSPRSGDLSVYWYQQSLDQGLQFLIQYYNGEERAKGNILERFSAQQFPDLHSELNLSSLELGDSALYFCASSVAQRDYGYTFGSGTRLTVV.

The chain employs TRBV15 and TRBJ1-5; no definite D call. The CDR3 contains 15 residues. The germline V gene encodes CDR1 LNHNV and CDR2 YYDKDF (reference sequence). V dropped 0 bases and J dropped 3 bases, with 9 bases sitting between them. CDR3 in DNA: TGTGCCACCAGCAGAGATACGGGATACAATCAGCCCCAGCATTTT. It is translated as CATSRDTGYNQPQHF.

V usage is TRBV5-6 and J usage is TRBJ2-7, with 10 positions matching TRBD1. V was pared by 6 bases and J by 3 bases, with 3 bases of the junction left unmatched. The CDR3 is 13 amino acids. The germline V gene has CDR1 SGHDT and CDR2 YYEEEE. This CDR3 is CASKGQGVYEQYF. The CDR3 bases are TGTGCCAGCAAAGGACAGGGGGTCTACGAGCAGTACTTC. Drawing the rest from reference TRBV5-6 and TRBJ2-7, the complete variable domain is DAGVTQSPTHLIKTRGQQVTLRCSPKSGHDTVSWYQQALGQGPQFIFQYYEEEERQRGNFPDRFSGHQFPNYSSELNVNALLLGDSALYLCASKGQGVYEQYFGPGTRLTVT.

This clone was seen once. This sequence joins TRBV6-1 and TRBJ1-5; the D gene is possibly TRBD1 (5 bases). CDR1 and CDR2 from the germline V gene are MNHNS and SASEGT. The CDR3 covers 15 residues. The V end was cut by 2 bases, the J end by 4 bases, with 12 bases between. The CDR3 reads CASSESQGWNQPQHF. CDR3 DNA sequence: TGTGCCAGCAGTGAATCGCAGGGTTGGAATCAGCCCCAGCATTTT.

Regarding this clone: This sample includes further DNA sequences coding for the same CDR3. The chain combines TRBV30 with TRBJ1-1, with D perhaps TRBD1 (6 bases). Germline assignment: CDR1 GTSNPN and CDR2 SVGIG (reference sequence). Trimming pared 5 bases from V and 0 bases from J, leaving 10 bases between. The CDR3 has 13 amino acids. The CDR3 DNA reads TGTGCCTGGTCAGGACAGATGAACACTGAAGCTTTCTTT. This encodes CAWSGQMNTEAFF.

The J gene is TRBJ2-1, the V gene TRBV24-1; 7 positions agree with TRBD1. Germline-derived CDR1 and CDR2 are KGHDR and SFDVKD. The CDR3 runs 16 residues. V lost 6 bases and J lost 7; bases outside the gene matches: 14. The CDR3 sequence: CATSPLSPDRDNEQFF. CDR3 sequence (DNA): TGTGCCACCAGTCCTCTTAGCCCCGACAGGGATAATGAGCAGTTCTTC.

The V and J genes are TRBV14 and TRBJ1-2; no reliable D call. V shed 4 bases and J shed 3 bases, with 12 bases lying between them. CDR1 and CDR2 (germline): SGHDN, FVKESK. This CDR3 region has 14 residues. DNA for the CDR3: TGTGCCAGCAGCCCCCGGGGAGGGTACTATGGCTACACCTTC. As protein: CASSPRGGYYGYTF. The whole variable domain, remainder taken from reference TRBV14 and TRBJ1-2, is EAGVTQFPSHSVIEKGQTVTLRCDPISGHDNLYWYRRVMGKEIKFLLHFVKESKQDESGMPNNRFLAERTGGTYSTLKVQPAELEDSGVYFCASSPRGGYYGYTFGSGTRLTVV.